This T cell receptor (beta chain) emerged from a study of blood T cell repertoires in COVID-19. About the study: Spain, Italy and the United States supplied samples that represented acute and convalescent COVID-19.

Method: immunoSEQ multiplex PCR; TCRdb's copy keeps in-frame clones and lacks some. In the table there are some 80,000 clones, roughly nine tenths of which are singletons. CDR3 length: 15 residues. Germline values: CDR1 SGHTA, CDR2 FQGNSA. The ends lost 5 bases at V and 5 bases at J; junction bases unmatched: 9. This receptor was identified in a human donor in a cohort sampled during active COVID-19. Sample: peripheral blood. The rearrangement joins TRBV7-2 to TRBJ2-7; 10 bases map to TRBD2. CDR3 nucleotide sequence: TGTGCCAGCAGCCCCCCCAGCGGGAGGGTCAACGAGCAGTACTTC. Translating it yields CASSPPSGRVNEQYF.